The rows below give T cell receptor beta chains drawn from one sample of a study of post-analysis software for immune sequencing data. TCRdb reanalysed the PCR reads using MiXCR and keeps one entry per CDR3 protein. This repertoire shows about 460,000 distinct CDR3 sequences, around 40% found once; its top ten account for around an eighth. The sequencing input was blood. The receptors here all came from a girl between 5 and 17 years old with multiple sclerosis. Each CDR3 is given with its conserved first and last residue. A D gene is named only where the DNA matches it firmly. Where a row states a size, it is once, few, many or the class of an expanded clone; other rows omit it.

V: TRBV6-5
D: -
size: -
J: TRBJ1-5
CDR3: CASSYGGVGNQPQHF
DNA: TGTGCCAGCAGTTACGGAGGGGTAGGTAATCAGCCCCAGCATTTT

V: TRBV6-1
D: TRBD1
size: few
J: TRBJ2-6
CDR3: CASIPGTGVLSGANVLTF
DNA: TGTGCCAGCATACCCGGGACAGGCGTTCTCTCTGGGGCCAACGTCCTGACTTTC

V: TRBV12-3/TRBV12-4
D: TRBD2
size: -
J: TRBJ2-7
CDR3: CASSSPWEGSGEQYF
DNA: TGTGCCAGCAGTTCCCCGTGGGAGGGTAGTGGCGAGCAGTACTTC

V: TRBV12-3/TRBV12-4
D: -
size: few
J: TRBJ2-1
CDR3: CASSREVAEQFF
DNA: TGTGCCAGCAGTCGAGAAGTTGCTGAGCAGTTCTTC

V: TRBV7-2
D: -
size: -
J: TRBJ2-3
CDR3: CASSFLSSSTDTQYF
DNA: TGTGCCAGCAGCTTTCTAAGCTCTAGCACAGATACGCAGTATTTT

V: TRBV5-1
D: -
size: few
J: TRBJ2-1
CDR3: CASSLSSGAGEQFF
DNA: TGCGCCAGCAGCTTGTCGTCAGGGGCTGGTGAGCAGTTCTTC

V: TRBV6-1
D: -
size: -
J: TRBJ2-1
CDR3: CASSVAERGEQFF
DNA: TGTGCCAGCAGTGTCGCCGAAAGAGGTGAGCAGTTCTTC

V: TRBV30
D: -
size: -
J: TRBJ2-3
CDR3: CAWTNFRGDLMRVVQDTQYF
DNA: TGTGCCTGGACGAATTTTAGGGGGGACCTCATGAGGGTAGTCCAAGATACGCAGTATTTT

V: TRBV20-1
D: TRBD2
size: few
J: TRBJ2-3
CDR3: CSASRRLAGVWSYSTDTQYF
DNA: TGCAGTGCTAGCCGACGACTAGCGGGAGTTTGGAGCTATAGCACAGATACGCAGTATTTT

V: TRBV5-1
D: TRBD2
size: -
J: TRBJ2-6
CDR3: CASKEGGSYSGANVLTF
DNA: TGCGCCAGCAAGGAGGGCGGGAGCTACTCTGGGGCCAACGTCCTGACTTTC

V: TRBV5-1
D: -
size: -
J: TRBJ2-2
CDR3: CASARAGELFF
DNA: TGCGCCAGCGCAAGGGCCGGGGAGCTGTTTTTT

V: TRBV20-1
D: -
size: -
J: TRBJ1-2
CDR3: CSAREPGVGYTF
DNA: TGCAGTGCTAGAGAGCCGGGAGTCGGCTACACCTTC

V: TRBV7-2
D: TRBD2
size: few
J: TRBJ2-7
CDR3: CASIPIAGPYEQYF
DNA: TGTGCCAGCATCCCAATAGCGGGGCCCTACGAGCAGTACTTC

V: TRBV12-3/TRBV12-4
D: -
size: -
J: TRBJ2-5
CDR3: CASSSQGPGGETQYF
DNA: TGTGCCAGCAGTTCCCAGGGGCCAGGAGGGGAGACCCAGTACTTC

V: TRBV12-3/TRBV12-4
D: -
size: -
J: TRBJ1-2
CDR3: CASGVTDNYGYTF
DNA: TGTGCCAGCGGAGTGACAGACAACTATGGCTACACCTTC

V: TRBV12-3/TRBV12-4
D: -
size: once
J: TRBJ2-7
CDR3: CASSLSGFEGEQYF
DNA: TGTGCCAGCAGTTTATCCGGGTTTGAGGGCGAGCAGTACTTC

V: TRBV12-3/TRBV12-4
D: -
size: few
J: TRBJ2-3
CDR3: CASSFQSTDTQYF
DNA: TGTGCCAGCAGTTTCCAGAGCACAGATACGCAGTATTTT

V: TRBV29-1
D: -
size: -
J: TRBJ1-1
CDR3: CSVALLTGNTEAFF
DNA: TGCAGCGTGGCCCTCCTGACAGGGAACACTGAAGCTTTCTTT

V: TRBV27
D: -
size: few
J: TRBJ1-1
CDR3: CASSLYRQQIPNTEAFF
DNA: TGTGCCAGCAGTTTATACAGGCAGCAAATTCCGAACACTGAAGCTTTCTTT

V: TRBV20-1
D: -
size: -
J: TRBJ1-2
CDR3: CSAVAVWNYGYTF
DNA: TGCAGTGCTGTGGCGGTCTGGAACTATGGCTACACCTTC

V: TRBV19
D: TRBD1
size: -
J: TRBJ1-2
CDR3: CASSKGAGGFDGYTF
DNA: TGTGCCAGTAGTAAAGGTGCAGGGGGATTTGATGGCTACACCTTC

V: TRBV15
D: -
size: -
J: TRBJ2-7
CDR3: CATSRERSYNEQYF
DNA: TGTGCCACCAGCAGAGAACGGTCCTACAATGAGCAGTACTTC

V: TRBV5-1
D: TRBD2
size: -
J: TRBJ2-7
CDR3: CASSLAAWREKVYEQYF
DNA: TGCGCCAGCAGCTTGGCCGCGTGGCGGGAGAAAGTCTACGAGCAGTACTTC

V: TRBV7-2
D: TRBD2
size: -
J: TRBJ2-2
CDR3: CASSLNRAVAGDLTGELFF
DNA: TGTGCCAGCAGCTTAAATCGTGCGGTAGCGGGAGACCTCACCGGGGAGCTGTTTTTT

V: TRBV28
D: -
size: -
J: TRBJ2-5
CDR3: CASRSFGGRWETQYF
DNA: TGTGCCAGCAGATCCTTCGGGGGGCGTTGGGAGACCCAGTACTTC

V: TRBV7-9
D: -
size: -
J: TRBJ2-7
CDR3: CASSLVGAGLTYEQYF
DNA: TGTGCCAGCAGCTTAGTAGGCGCAGGGCTGACCTACGAGCAGTACTTC

V: TRBV24-1
D: -
size: -
J: TRBJ2-1
CDR3: CATSDGGSYNEQFF
DNA: TGTGCCACCAGTGATGGAGGATCCTACAATGAGCAGTTCTTC

V: TRBV10-3
D: -
size: -
J: TRBJ2-1
CDR3: CAISVSPGTAMYNEQFF
DNA: TGTGCCATCAGTGTCTCCCCCGGGACCGCCATGTACAATGAGCAGTTCTTC

V: TRBV7-2
D: TRBD1
size: -
J: TRBJ2-6
CDR3: CASSLGQGRSSGANVLTF
DNA: TGTGCCAGCAGCTTAGGACAGGGAAGAAGCTCTGGGGCCAACGTCCTGACTTTC

V: TRBV29-1
D: -
size: few
J: TRBJ2-3
CDR3: CMGVLGTDTQYF
DNA: TGCATGGGGGTTTTGGGCACAGATACGCAGTATTTT

V: TRBV20-1
D: -
size: -
J: TRBJ1-2
CDR3: CSAPRGGNYGYTF
DNA: TGCAGTGCGCCACGGGGGGGGAACTATGGCTACACCTTC

V: TRBV27
D: TRBD2
size: -
J: TRBJ2-3
CDR3: CASSLSALDGAGGRSDTQYF
DNA: TGTGCCAGCAGTTTATCTGCCCTTGACGGGGCGGGAGGAAGGTCAGATACGCAGTATTTT

V: TRBV3-1
D: -
size: -
J: TRBJ2-4
CDR3: CASSQLEKAKNIQYF
DNA: TGTGCCAGCAGCCAGCTAGAAAAGGCCAAAAACATTCAGTACTTC

V: TRBV29-1
D: -
size: few
J: TRBJ2-3
CDR3: CSVADTPTDTQYF
DNA: TGCAGCGTCGCCGACACCCCCACAGATACGCAGTATTTT

V: TRBV12-3/TRBV12-4
D: -
size: -
J: TRBJ1-1
CDR3: CASTASGGAFF
DNA: TGTGCCAGCACCGCCTCGGGTGGAGCTTTCTTT